This T cell receptor beta chain was found in a study of cytomegalovirus exposure and HLA in healthy donors. Overall study findings and caveats: When a later analysis compared HLA-associated TCR beta chains with equally common others, the HLA-associated chains turned out to be more clonally expanded and to have lower generation probabilities. An Asian-associated ancestry cluster reportedly showed fewer N-insertions than the approximately 630-donor mean in a later analysis.

The CDR3 sequence is 15 residues long. Germline CDR1 KGHSH, CDR2 LQKENI. The germline V and J ends were trimmed by 6 bases and 2 bases, with 16 bases remaining between them. Use of 60 Vbeta and 13 Jbeta primers characterized the PCR. Sequencing used immunoSEQ multiplex PCR; TCRdb keeps in-frame clones, though not all of them. The sample consists of 160,000 or so clones, 60% to 80% of them appearing once. As for this clone: Its antigen remains unknown.

The TCR sequence derives from a man aged 18 to 29 in good health and CMV-seropositive. The source material was PBMCs. The chain recombines TRBV18 with TRBJ1-1; no definite D call. The CDR3 nucleotides are TGTGCCAGCTCGCTCAGGCAAGAAACAAACACTGAAGCTTTCTTT. It codes for CASSLRQETNTEAFF.